The clone carrying this T cell receptor beta chain occurred a few times. The source of the sample is a study of patients and donors after allogeneic stem cell transplantation. TCRdb re-called the RT-PCR reads with MiXCR, one entry per CDR3 protein. The sample holds about 410,000 distinct CDR3 sequences; around 15% are singletons and the top ten take 7.2%. Germline V gene sequence: CDR1 MNHNS, CDR2 SASEGT. The CDR3 length is 16 residues. Trimming took 6 bases from V and 0 from J, leaving 14 bases between them. The TCR sequence derives from a human donor who was either an allogeneic HSCT recipient or a stem cell or donor lymphocyte infusion donor (not recorded which). It is not recorded whose cells these are; they may come from a transplant donor. The chain is built from TRBV6-1 and TRBJ1-4; D remains ambiguous. Sequencing used blood, either unsorted or a sorted T cell fraction (not recorded which). The CDR3 DNA follows: TGTGCCAGCAGCTCAGGAGGGTTGACAACTAATGAAAAACTGTTTTTT. This sequence encodes CASSSGGLTTNEKLFF.